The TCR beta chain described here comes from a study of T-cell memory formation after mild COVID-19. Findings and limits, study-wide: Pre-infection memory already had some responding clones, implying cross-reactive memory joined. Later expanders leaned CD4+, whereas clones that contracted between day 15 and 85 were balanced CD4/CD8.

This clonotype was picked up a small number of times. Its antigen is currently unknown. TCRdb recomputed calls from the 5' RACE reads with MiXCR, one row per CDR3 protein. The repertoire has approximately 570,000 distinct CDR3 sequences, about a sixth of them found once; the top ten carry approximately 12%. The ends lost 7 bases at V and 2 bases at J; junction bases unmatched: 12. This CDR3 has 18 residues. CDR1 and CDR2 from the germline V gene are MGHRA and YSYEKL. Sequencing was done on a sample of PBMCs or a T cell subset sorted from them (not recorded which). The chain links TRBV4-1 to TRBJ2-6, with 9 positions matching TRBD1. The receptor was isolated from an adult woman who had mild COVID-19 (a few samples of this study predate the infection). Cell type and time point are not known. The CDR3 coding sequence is TGCGCCAGCAACCTGCAGGGACAGGGAAGTACTGGGGCCAACGTCCTGACTTTC. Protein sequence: CASNLQGQGSTGANVLTF.